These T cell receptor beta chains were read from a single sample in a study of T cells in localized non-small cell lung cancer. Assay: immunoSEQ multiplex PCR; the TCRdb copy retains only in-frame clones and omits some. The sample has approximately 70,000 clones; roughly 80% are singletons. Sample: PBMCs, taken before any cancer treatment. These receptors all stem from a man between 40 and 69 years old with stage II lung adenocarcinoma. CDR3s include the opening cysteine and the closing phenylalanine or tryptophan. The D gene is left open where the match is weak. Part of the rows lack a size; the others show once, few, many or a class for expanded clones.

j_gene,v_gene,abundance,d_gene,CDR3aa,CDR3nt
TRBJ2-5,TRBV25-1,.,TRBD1,CASSPRTGFMTQYF,TGTGCCAGCAGTCCCCGGACAGGGTTCATGACCCAGTACTTC
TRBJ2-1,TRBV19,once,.,CASSPRFRSYNEQFF,TGTGCCAGTAGCCCTAGGTTCCGCTCCTACAATGAGCAGTTCTTC
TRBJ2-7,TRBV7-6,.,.,CASSLVAGGGYEQYF,TGTGCCAGCAGCTTAGTGGCAGGGGGGGGCTACGAGCAGTACTTC
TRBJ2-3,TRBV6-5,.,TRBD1,CATTGESSTDTQYF,TGTGCCACAACAGGGGAATCTAGCACAGATACGCAGTATTTT
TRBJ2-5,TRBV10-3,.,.,CAISEQGRETQYF,TGTGCCATCAGTGAGCAGGGCCGAGAGACCCAGTACTTC
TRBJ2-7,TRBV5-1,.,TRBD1,CASSSRQGASYEQYF,TGCGCCAGCAGCTCTCGACAGGGGGCAAGCTACGAGCAGTACTTC
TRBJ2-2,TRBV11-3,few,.,CASSLGASSDTGELFF,TGTGCCAGCAGCTTAGGTGCTAGCTCAGACACCGGGGAGCTGTTTTTT
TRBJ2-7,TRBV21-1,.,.,CASSIQDRGHSYEQYF,TGTGCCAGCAGCATTCAAGACAGGGGACACTCATACGAGCAGTACTTC
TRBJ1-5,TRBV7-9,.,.,CASSPDYQPQHF,TGTGCCAGCAGCCCCGACTATCAGCCCCAGCATTTT
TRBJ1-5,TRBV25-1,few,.,CASSGGTARPQHF,TGTGCCAGCAGTGGCGGGACCGCCAGGCCCCAGCATTTT
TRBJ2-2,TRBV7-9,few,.,CASSLWGRLEGTGELFF,TGTGCCAGCAGCTTATGGGGAAGACTTGAGGGGACCGGGGAGCTGTTTTTT
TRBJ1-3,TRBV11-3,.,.,CASSLTNFGNTIYF,TGTGCCAGCAGCTTAACTAACTTCGGAAACACCATATATTTT
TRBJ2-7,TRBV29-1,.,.,CSVRTRGEQYF,TGCAGCGTTCGAACCAGGGGCGAGCAGTACTTC
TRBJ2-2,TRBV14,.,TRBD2,CASSRLAGASGELFF,TGTGCCAGCAGCCGACTAGCGGGAGCGTCCGGGGAGCTGTTTTTT
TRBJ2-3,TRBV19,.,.,CASRRAATTSTDTQYF,TGTGCCAGTAGGAGGGCTGCCACCACTAGCACAGATACGCAGTATTTT
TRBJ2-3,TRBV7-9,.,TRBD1,CASSMGTGGTDTQYF,TGTGCCAGCAGCATGGGGACAGGGGGCACAGATACGCAGTATTTT
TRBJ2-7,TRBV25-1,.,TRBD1,CASSEAGTEYF,TGTGCCAGCAGCGAGGCCGGGACAGAGTACTTC
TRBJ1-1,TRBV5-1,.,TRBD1,CASSSGQPNTEAFF,TGCGCCAGCAGCTCGGGACAGCCGAACACTGAAGCTTTCTTT
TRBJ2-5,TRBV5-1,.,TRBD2,CASSPGRDLSGSDETQYF,TGCGCCAGCAGCCCCGGGCGAGACCTTAGCGGGAGTGATGAGACCCAGTACTTC
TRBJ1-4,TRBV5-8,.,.,CASSLVADSGLGEKLFF,TGTGCCAGCAGCTTGGTTGCCGACAGCGGATTAGGTGAAAAACTGTTTTTT
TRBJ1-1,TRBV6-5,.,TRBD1,CASSYRTGGTEAFF,TGTGCCAGCAGTTACCGGACAGGGGGTACTGAAGCTTTCTTT
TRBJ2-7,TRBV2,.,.,CASSRWGRGDEQYF,TGTGCCAGCAGTAGGTGGGGGAGAGGGGACGAGCAGTACTTC
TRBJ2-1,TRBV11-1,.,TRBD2,CASSRQGLAGGIVYNEQFF,TGTGCCAGCAGCCGACAAGGCCTAGCGGGAGGAATCGTGTACAATGAGCAGTTCTTC